Below, 28 T cell receptor beta chains from the same sample are listed, as sequenced in a study of CD8+CD57+ T cells in acquired aplastic anemia. Genomic DNA constituted the template upon which TCR beta VDJ and CDR3 profiling was performed. TCRdb reprocessed the reads with MiXCR, giving one entry per CDR3 protein. The sample lists tens of thousands of distinct CDR3 sequences, less than 60% occurring once. The sample was sorted CD4+, CD8+, or CD8+CD57+ T cells (not recorded which) from PBMCs. The receptor source for this set is a human donor in good health, serving as a control.

The CDR3 coding sequence is TGTGCCAGCAGCGGACGACAGGGCCGTCTCGAAAAGACCATATATTTT. Translating it yields CASSGRQGRLEKTIYF. The chain carries TRBV9 and TRBJ1-3; 7 bases map to TRBD1. V dropped 3 bases and J dropped 10; count of bases not matched to a gene: 16. This CDR3 is built from 16 residues. Germline V CDR1 and CDR2: SGDLS, YYNGEE.

There are many counts of this clonotype. V usage is TRBV10-2 and J usage is TRBJ2-7; D might be TRBD1 (5 bases). From germline, CDR1 is WSHSY and CDR2 SAAADI. The V gene lost 0 bases and the J gene lost 5 bases, with 17 bases spanning the gap. The CDR3 has 16 residues. CDR3 region: CASSESSPDTRDEQYF. Written as DNA, the CDR3 is TGCGCCAGCAGTGAGTCGAGTCCGGACACCAGGGACGAGCAGTACTTC.

This clonotype appeared a few times. The V and J genes are TRBV12-3 or TRBV12-4 and TRBJ1-1, with a possible D match to TRBD1 (6 bases). CDR3 length: 14 amino acids. V was shortened by 7 bases and J by 2 bases, with 14 bases between the two germline ends. CDR3 residues: CASTNQGTNTEAFF. The CDR3 DNA is TGTGCCAGCACCAACCAGGGGACCAACACTGAAGCTTTCTTT.

The genes are TRBV19 and TRBJ1-2, with D uncertain. With 5 bases removed from V and 3 bases from J, the gap between germline ends came to 19 bases. Germline CDR1 and CDR2: LNHDA and SQIVND (reference sequence). The CDR3 runs to 16 residues. CDR3 amino acids: CASSPLTGREDYGYTF. CDR3 coding DNA: TGTGCCAGTAGTCCCCTGACGGGTCGGGAAGACTATGGCTACACCTTC.

This clonotype has at least ten counts. The V gene is TRBV7-9, the J gene TRBJ2-7; 8 bases are shared with TRBD1. The CDR3 length is 12 residues. The germline gives CDR1 SEHNR, CDR2 FQNEAQ (reference sequence). V was clipped by 11 bases and J by 0 bases; unmatched bases: 3. CDR3 amino acids: CAGQGSSYEQYF. The CDR3 DNA reads as TGTGCCGGACAGGGATCCTCCTACGAGCAGTACTTC.

The rearrangement joins TRBV7-2 to TRBJ2-7; D is perhaps TRBD2 (6 bases). CDR1 SGHTA and CDR2 FQGNSA come from the germline V gene. There are 14 residues in the CDR3. The germline V and J ends were trimmed by 5 bases and 2 bases, with 13 bases remaining between them. CDR3 protein: CASSNLGRTYEQYF. Written as DNA, the CDR3 is TGTGCCAGCAGCAACCTTGGGAGGACCTACGAGCAGTACTTC. Combining the CDR3 with reference TRBV7-2 and TRBJ2-7 gives the whole variable domain GAGVSQSPSNKVTEKGKDVELRCDPISGHTALYWYRQSLGQGLEFLIYFQGNSAPDKSGLPSDRFSAERTGGSVSTLTIQRTQQEDSAVYLCASSNLGRTYEQYFGPGTRLTVT.

The V and J genes are TRBV2 and TRBJ1-5; 11 bases are shared with TRBD1. This CDR3 spans 14 amino acids. Germline V gene data show CDR1 as SNHLY and CDR2 as FYNNEI. V lost 9 bases, J lost 7 bases, and 8 bases stayed unmatched. The CDR3 coding sequence is TGTGCCAGTACCGGACAGGGGGCCGGCCAGCCCCAGCATTTT. This codes for CASTGQGAGQPQHF. Full variable domain (missing parts from reference TRBV2 and TRBJ1-5): EPEVTQTPSHQVTQMGQEVILRCVPISNHLYFYWYRQILGQKVEFLVSFYNNEISEKSEIFDDQFSVERPDGSNFTLKIRSTKLEDSAMYFCASTGQGAGQPQHFGDGTRLSIL.

The rearrangement joins TRBV6-4 to TRBJ1-1, with D tentatively TRBD1 (6 bases). V lost 6 bases and J 5 bases, leaving 19 bases between the germline ends. This CDR3 is built from 15 residues. Germline V gives CDR1 MRHNA, CDR2 SNTAGT. This CDR3 is CASSENRASNTEAFF. The CDR3 nucleotides are TGTGCCAGCAGCGAAAACAGGGCTTCGAATACTGAAGCTTTCTTT.

This clonotype was seen only a few times. V is TRBV9 and J is TRBJ2-1; D gene uncertain. Trimming took 0 bases from V and 6 from J, leaving 13 bases between them. CDR3 length: 15 amino acids. CDR1 is SGDLS, CDR2 YYNGEE, per germline. CDR3 residues: CASSVGVGSSNEQFF. The DNA of the CDR3 is TGTGCCAGCAGCGTAGGGGTAGGCAGCAGCAATGAGCAGTTCTTC.

In its sample, this clonotype was seen a few times. It may be a read error: a sequence one base away is much more abundant. The rearrangement uses TRBV20-1 and TRBJ1-2; maybe TRBD1 (6 bases). Germline-derived CDR1 and CDR2 are DFQATT and SNEGSKA (reference sequence). V lost 4 bases and J lost 5, with 14 bases in between. The CDR3 sequence is 13 residues long. The CDR3 DNA reads as TGCAGTGCTAAGGGGGGGCTCGAGTATGGCTACACCTTC. Its translation: CSAKGGLEYGYTF.

Points on this clonotype: This clone may be a read error of a much larger clone one base away. The chain uses TRBV9 and TRBJ2-2; no clear D. V shed 3 bases and J shed 3 bases, with 3 bases lying between them. CDR1 SGDLS and CDR2 YYNGEE come from the germline V gene. This CDR3 has 12 residues. The CDR3 sequence: CASSEHTGELFF. The CDR3 DNA reads TGTGCCAGCAGCGAACACACCGGGGAGCTGTTTTTT.

V is TRBV10-3 and J is TRBJ1-5, with a weak D call TRBD1 (5 bases). CDR1 ENHRY and CDR2 SYGVKD come from the germline V gene. CDR3 length equals 15 residues. V was trimmed by 0 bases and J by 4 bases, leaving 10 bases between them. The CDR3 region has the DNA TGTGCCATCAGTGAGTCGTTGTGGGGGAATCAGCCCCAGCATTTT. This gives the protein CAISESLWGNQPQHF.

The chain has TRBV11-1 and TRBJ2-1; 10 nucleotides match TRBD1. This CDR3 region has 15 residues. The V gene's germline CDR1 is SGHAT and CDR2 FQDESV (reference sequence). V was clipped by 4 bases and J by 7 bases; unmatched bases: 7. Here the CDR3 reads CASSSPGQGYNEQFF. As DNA, the CDR3 is TGTGCCAGCAGCTCGCCGGGACAGGGGTATAATGAGCAGTTCTTC.

This clonotype was recorded only once. This sequence joins TRBV2 and TRBJ1-6, with TRBD1 matching 8 bases. This CDR3 spans 15 amino acids. Trimming removed 6 bases from V and 7 bases from J; junction bases left unmatched: 8. The germline CDR1 and CDR2 sequences are SNHLY and FYNNEI. CDR3 loop: CASRPGTGQNSPLHF. DNA of the CDR3: TGTGCCAGCAGACCCGGGACAGGACAAAATTCACCCCTCCACTTT.

This clonotype was picked up many times. The CDR3 DNA sequence: TGTGCCACCGGGGCCACCGGGGAGCTGTTTTTT. This gives the protein CATGATGELFF. This chain links TRBV24-1 with TRBJ2-2; weak D call: TRBD1 (5 bases). This CDR3 region has 11 residues. Looked up from germline, CDR1 is KGHDR and CDR2 is SFDVKD. V gave up 9 bases and J gave up 4 bases, with 5 bases separating them.

The V gene is TRBV7-2, the J gene TRBJ2-7, with D tentatively TRBD1 (5 bases). V was shortened by 4 bases and J by 2 bases, with 12 bases between the two germline ends. The CDR3 loop spans 14 amino acids. Germline V gene lookup returns CDR1 SGHTA and CDR2 FQGNSA. The CDR3 sequence: CASSSPDTAYEQYF. CDR3 DNA: TGTGCCAGCAGCTCCCCGGACACTGCCTACGAGCAGTACTTC.

This clonotype was seen many times. Compared with germline, one end of the junction differs, possibly owing to a read error. CDR3 bases: TGTGCCAGCAACCAAGACCCGGGGAGCGGCTACACCTTC. Its protein product is CASNQDPGSGYTF. The gene calls are TRBV4-2 and TRBJ1-2; D not resolved. The V gene's germline CDR1 is LGHNA and CDR2 YNFKEQ. The length of the CDR3 is 13 residues.

Ten or more counts support this clonotype. The chain combines TRBV4-2 with TRBJ2-3; TRBD2 matches 8 bases. Germline lookup yields CDR1 LGHNA and CDR2 YNFKEQ. CDR3 length: 17 amino acids. Trimming at V came to 0 bases and at J to 4 bases, leaving 9 bases not matched to a gene. The CDR3 coding sequence is TGTGCCAGCAGCCAAGATCCTACGGGGGGGCAGTCAGATACGCAGTATTTT. Its translation is CASSQDPTGGQSDTQYF.

The chain joins TRBV12-3 or TRBV12-4 to TRBJ2-7; 12 nucleotides match TRBD2. Unmatched junction bases numbered 2, after V lost 9 bases and J lost 5 bases. The CDR3 is 12 residues long. The CDR3 spells CASTSGGHEQYF. In DNA form, the CDR3 reads TGTGCCAGTACTAGCGGGGGGCACGAGCAGTACTTC.

At least ten counts were recorded for this clonotype. This chain links TRBV30 with TRBJ2-7, with 8 bases identical to TRBD1. CDR3 length equals 12 residues. The germline V gene encodes CDR1 GTSNPN and CDR2 SVGIG (reference sequence). Losses at the gene ends were 3 bases for V and 3 bases for J; bases not matched to a gene: 1. CDR3 protein: CAWRDRGYEQYF. In DNA, the CDR3 is TGTGCCTGGAGAGACAGGGGCTACGAGCAGTACTTC.

In this sample, this clonotype turned up many times. V is TRBV10-1 and J is TRBJ2-3; 7 positions match TRBD2. With 6 bases clipped from V and 11 bases from J, the junction kept 23 bases outside the gene matches. The CDR3 covers 17 residues. Germline V gives CDR1 WNHNN, CDR2 SYGVQD (reference sequence). As DNA, the CDR3 is TGCGCCAGCAGCCCACTTGAGGCGGGAGTTGATGGGGGAGAGCAGTATTTT. Translating gives CASSPLEAGVDGGEQYF.

Concerning this clonotype itself: A much larger clone is a single base away; this may be a read error. As the CDR3 is not closed by the conserved phenylalanine or tryptophan, this likely results from a read error. The rearrangement joins TRBV7-7 to TRBJ2-3; D is tentatively TRBD1 or TRBD2 (5 bases each). This CDR3 has 14 residues. V shed 3 bases and J shed 0 bases, with 7 bases lying between them. From germline, CDR1 is SSHAT and CDR2 FNYEAQ (reference sequence). The CDR3 nucleotides are TGTGCCAGCAGCTTTCGGGACAGCACAGATACGCAGTATCTT. Amino acid sequence: CASSFRDSTDTQYL.

This clonotype was detected only a few times. The chain is built from TRBV7-2 and TRBJ1-2; 8 bases are a match to TRBD1. The germline V gene encodes CDR1 SGHTA and CDR2 FQGNSA. Trimming cost V 3 bases and J 5 bases; bases outside gene matches: 5. The CDR3 is 14 amino acids. The CDR3 region is CASSFPGTGYGYTF. Here the CDR3 DNA reads TGTGCCAGCAGCTTCCCCGGGACAGGATATGGCTACACCTTC.

With regard to this clonotype: This could be a read error, since a much larger clone is one nucleotide away. This rearrangement joins TRBV4-1 to TRBJ1-2; D is unresolved. The CDR3 has 13 amino acids. Per the germline V gene, CDR1 is MGHRA and CDR2 is YSYEKL. V dropped 5 bases and J dropped 2 bases, with 9 bases sitting between them. The CDR3 loop is CASSSVGNYGYTF. CDR3 DNA: TGCGCCAGCAGCTCGGTGGGCAACTATGGCTACACCTTC.

The chain recombines TRBV18 with TRBJ2-5; no clear D gene. From germline, CDR1 is KGHSH and CDR2 LQKENI. This CDR3 contains 14 residues. V lost 1 base and J lost 2, with 8 bases in between. The CDR3 spells CASSPQDGQETQYF. For the CDR3, the DNA is TGTGCCAGCTCACCACAGGACGGACAAGAGACCCAGTACTTC.

This chain links TRBV25-1 with TRBJ1-2; D gene ambiguous. V was trimmed by 4 bases and J by 6 bases, leaving 9 bases between them. From germline, CDR1 is MGHDK and CDR2 SYGVNS. The length of the CDR3 is 12 residues. The CDR3 DNA follows: TGTGCCAGCAGTGTAGGGTTCCATGGCTACACCTTC. This encodes CASSVGFHGYTF.

This clonotype has only one observation. This chain connects TRBV2 to TRBJ1-6; D perhaps matches TRBD1 (5 bases). Per germline, CDR1 SNHLY and CDR2 FYNNEI. CDR3 size: 10 residues. Between the trimmed V and J ends, which lost 11 bases and 7 bases, there was a span of 6 bases. The CDR3 coding sequence is TGTGCCTGGGGGAATTCACCCCTCCACTTT. It encodes CAWGNSPLHF. Supplemented by reference TRBV2 and TRBJ1-6, the full variable domain reads EPEVTQTPSHQVTQMGQEVILRCVPISNHLYFYWYRQILGQKVEFLVSFYNNEISEKSEIFDDQFSVERPDGSNFTLKIRSTKLEDSAMYFCAWGNSPLHFGNGTRLTVT.

The V call is TRBV9, the J call TRBJ1-4; possible D gene TRBD1, 5 bases. Germline CDR1 is SGDLS and CDR2 is YYNGEE. CDR3 length: 11 residues. For the CDR3, the DNA is TGTGAGGGGCGGTTAGAGGAAAAACTGTTTTTT. It is translated as CEGRLEEKLFF.